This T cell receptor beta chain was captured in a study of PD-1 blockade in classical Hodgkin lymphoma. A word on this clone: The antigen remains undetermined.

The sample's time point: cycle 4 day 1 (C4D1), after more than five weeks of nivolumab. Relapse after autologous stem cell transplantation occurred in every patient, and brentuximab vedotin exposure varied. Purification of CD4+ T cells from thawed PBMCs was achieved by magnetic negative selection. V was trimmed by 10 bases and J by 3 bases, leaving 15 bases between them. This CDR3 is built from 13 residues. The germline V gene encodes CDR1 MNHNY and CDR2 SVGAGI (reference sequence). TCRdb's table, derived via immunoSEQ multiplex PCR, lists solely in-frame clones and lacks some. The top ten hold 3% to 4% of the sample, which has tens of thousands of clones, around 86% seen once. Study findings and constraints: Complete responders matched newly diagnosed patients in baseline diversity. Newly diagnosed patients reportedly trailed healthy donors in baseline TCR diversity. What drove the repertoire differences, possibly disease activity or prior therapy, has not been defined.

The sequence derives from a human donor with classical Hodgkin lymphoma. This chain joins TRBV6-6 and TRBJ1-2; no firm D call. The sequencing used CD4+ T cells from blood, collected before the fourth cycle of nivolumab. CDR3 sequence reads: CATVPDIYYGYTF. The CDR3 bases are TGTGCCACCGTTCCAGACATCTACTATGGCTACACCTTC.